A single T cell receptor (beta chain) is shown here with its context. Its antigen is not known. Blood sampling was done at baseline, cycle 4 day 1, and cycle 7 day 1. This CDR3 comprises 17 residues. Per germline, CDR1 LGHNA and CDR2 YNFKEQ. V was clipped by 2 bases and J by 3 bases, with 19 bases between them. This entry is derived from a study of OX40 agonist ivuxolimab in advanced cancers. Overall study: All patients had ivuxolimab intravenously every 2 weeks at 0.01 to 10 mg/kg.

General observations from the study: The study found that CD8+ T cells averaged more expanded clones than CD4+.

TCRdb's table, derived via immunoSEQ multiplex PCR, lists solely in-frame clones and lacks some. Of 60,000 to 65,000 clones listed, around 90% are singletons. The sample consisted of CD4+ or CD8+ T cells sorted from blood, taken in a trial of the OX40 agonist ivuxolimab. This chain connects TRBV4-2 to TRBJ1-2; possible D gene TRBD1, 5 bases. The sequence derives from an adult with an advanced solid tumor such as melanoma, head and neck, liver or kidney cancer. The CDR3 region has the DNA TGTGCCAGCAGCCAATTAACCAACGCCGGGGGACACTATGGCTACACCTTC. This sequence encodes CASSQLTNAGGHYGYTF.